This T cell receptor beta chain was observed in a study of CD8 T cells in ankylosing spondylitis. CDR1 and CDR2 (germline): SGHRS, YFSETQ. The CDR3 sequence is 16 residues long. With 0 bases removed from V and 0 bases from J, the gap between germline ends came to 12 bases. Library preparation for TCR beta used quantitative 5'-RACE with molecular barcodes. TCRdb re-called the 5' RACE reads through MiXCR, storing one row per CDR3 protein. The repertoire includes about 330,000 distinct CDR3 sequences, roughly 8% of them detected once, and 13% to 15% sits in the top ten. Study-wide findings and caveats: It appeared that ankylosing spondylitis blood was characterized by a TCR beta motif of roughly 8 highly homologous variants. Earlier reports found some motif variants in synovial fluid and blood in reactive arthritis. CD8+ disease-linked clones were present at relatively low frequencies in blood. According to the report, clones linked to the disease were significantly enriched in matched synovial fluid samples taken from ankylosing spondylitis patients.

Comments on this clonotype: Its antigen is not identified.

The origin of this receptor is a male donor with ankylosing spondylitis. Sequences were obtained from blood, either unsorted or a sorted T cell fraction (not recorded which). J is TRBJ1-2 and V is TRBV5-1; possible D gene TRBD1, 5 bases. CDR3 DNA sequence: TGCGCCAGCAGCTTGGGCAGGGATAGAGCTAACTATGGCTACACCTTC. This gives the protein CASSLGRDRANYGYTF.